A selection of T cell receptor beta chains follows, all from one sample in a study of T cell clonotyping in hematopoietic cell transplantation. Profiling relied on immunoSEQ multiplex PCR, and the TCRdb table lists in-frame clones only, not all of them. The table shows roughly 40,000 clones, with around 85% occurring only once. This specimen consisted of peripheral blood mononuclear cells, obtained before stem cell transplant. The receptors originated from a man between 60 and 75 years old with acute myeloid leukemia. Some clones in this sample may be carry-over from other donors' samples. CDR3s include the opening cysteine and the closing phenylalanine or tryptophan. The order of the fields is CDR3 DNA, CDR3 protein, clone size, J gene, V gene, D gene. The D gene is left open where the match is weak. Some rows mark clone size as missing; the rest say once, few, many or name a class of expanded clone.

cdr3_nt: TGTGCCAGCTGGAGCAGGACAAAAGCTTTCTTT; cdr3_aa: CASWSRTKAFF; clone_size: NA; j_call: TRBJ1-1; v_call: TRBV28; d_call: NA
cdr3_nt: TGTGCCAGCAGTTTGGCCTCAGGTGCTCAACTGATGAACACTGAAGCTTTCTTT; cdr3_aa: CASSLASGAQLMNTEAFF; clone_size: NA; j_call: TRBJ1-1; v_call: TRBV28; d_call: NA
cdr3_nt: TGTGCCAGCAGCCGTGACAGGGGATCTCAGCCCCAGCATTTT; cdr3_aa: CASSRDRGSQPQHF; clone_size: NA; j_call: TRBJ1-5; v_call: TRBV13; d_call: TRBD1
cdr3_nt: TGTGCCAGTAGTTCCGCCGGGCCCTACCGCTTT; cdr3_aa: CASSSAGPYRF; clone_size: few; j_call: TRBJ1-1; v_call: TRBV19; d_call: NA
cdr3_nt: TGTGCCATCAGTGTTACAGGGGATGGCTACACCTTC; cdr3_aa: CAISVTGDGYTF; clone_size: NA; j_call: TRBJ1-2; v_call: TRBV10-3; d_call: TRBD1
cdr3_nt: TGCGCCAGGGGACCTGCCACAGATACGCAGTATTTT; cdr3_aa: CARGPATDTQYF; clone_size: NA; j_call: TRBJ2-3; v_call: TRBV23-1; d_call: NA
cdr3_nt: TGTGCCAGCAGTGCGCCCGACAGGGGCTACGAGCAGTACTTC; cdr3_aa: CASSAPDRGYEQYF; clone_size: NA; j_call: TRBJ2-7; v_call: TRBV28; d_call: TRBD1
cdr3_nt: TGCGCCAGCAGTAGGGCGGGGGCCGGGGCGAACACCGGGGAGCTGTTTTTT; cdr3_aa: CASSRAGAGANTGELFF; clone_size: NA; j_call: TRBJ2-2; v_call: TRBV5-1; d_call: NA
cdr3_nt: TGTGCCAGCAGCTTTCGGGGGACCTACGAGCAGTACTTC; cdr3_aa: CASSFRGTYEQYF; clone_size: NA; j_call: TRBJ2-7; v_call: TRBV7-2; d_call: NA
cdr3_nt: TGTGCCAGCAGCTCCGGAGGGGTTTATCGGGGGATGGATAATTCACCCCTCCACTTT; cdr3_aa: CASSSGGVYRGMDNSPLHF; clone_size: NA; j_call: TRBJ1-6; v_call: TRBV11-2; d_call: NA
cdr3_nt: TGTGCCAGCAGCGTAGATGGAGACATCTCCTACGAGCAGTACTTC; cdr3_aa: CASSVDGDISYEQYF; clone_size: once; j_call: TRBJ2-7; v_call: TRBV9; d_call: NA
cdr3_nt: TGTGCCAGCAGTCCCGGGGGGAGGCAGCCCCAGCATTTT; cdr3_aa: CASSPGGRQPQHF; clone_size: NA; j_call: TRBJ1-5; v_call: TRBV7-8; d_call: NA
cdr3_nt: TGTGCCAGCAGCTTTCACAGGGGGCTATTCTACAATGAGCAGTTCTTC; cdr3_aa: CASSFHRGLFYNEQFF; clone_size: NA; j_call: TRBJ2-1; v_call: TRBV7-8; d_call: TRBD1
cdr3_nt: TGTGCCAGCAGTAACGACGGCGATAGGGAGCTGTTTTTT; cdr3_aa: CASSNDGDRELFF; clone_size: few; j_call: TRBJ2-2; v_call: TRBV27; d_call: NA
cdr3_nt: TGCGCCAGCAGCCAATTGCAGGGGTATATTGGCAATCAGCCCCAGCATTTT; cdr3_aa: CASSQLQGYIGNQPQHF; clone_size: NA; j_call: TRBJ1-5; v_call: TRBV4-1; d_call: NA
cdr3_nt: TGCGCCAGCAGCCAAGGGAGGGATCAGCCCCAGCATTTT; cdr3_aa: CASSQGRDQPQHF; clone_size: NA; j_call: TRBJ1-5; v_call: TRBV4-1; d_call: NA
cdr3_nt: TGTGCCTGGAGCCGGGACAGGGGCTACACCTTC; cdr3_aa: CAWSRDRGYTF; clone_size: NA; j_call: TRBJ1-2; v_call: TRBV30; d_call: TRBD1
cdr3_nt: TGTGCCAGCTCACCGCTATTGCCGGGACAGGGGTCCCACGAGCAGTACTTC; cdr3_aa: CASSPLLPGQGSHEQYF; clone_size: NA; j_call: TRBJ2-7; v_call: TRBV18; d_call: TRBD1
cdr3_nt: TGCGCCAGCAGCCAAGTCTCAGGGCCGGGGAATCAGCCCCAGCATTTT; cdr3_aa: CASSQVSGPGNQPQHF; clone_size: NA; j_call: TRBJ1-5; v_call: TRBV4-3; d_call: NA
cdr3_nt: TGTGCCAGCAGGACTAGCGGGGGAGAGACCCAGTACTTC; cdr3_aa: CASRTSGGETQYF; clone_size: NA; j_call: TRBJ2-5; v_call: TRBV7-6; d_call: TRBD2
cdr3_nt: TGTGCCAGCAGCTTAAGGGTTCTGGGCGGGGGGACAGATACGCAGTATTTT; cdr3_aa: CASSLRVLGGGTDTQYF; clone_size: NA; j_call: TRBJ2-3; v_call: TRBV7-3; d_call: TRBD2
cdr3_nt: TGTGCCAGCAGCTTGTCGGGTCTGACAGGGTCGTATGAAAAACTGTTTTTT; cdr3_aa: CASSLSGLTGSYEKLFF; clone_size: NA; j_call: TRBJ1-4; v_call: TRBV5-8; d_call: TRBD1
cdr3_nt: TGTGCCAGCAGCTTAGCGACCGTGGAGACCCAGTACTTC; cdr3_aa: CASSLATVETQYF; clone_size: NA; j_call: TRBJ2-5; v_call: TRBV7-6; d_call: NA
cdr3_nt: TGTGCCAGCAGCTTAGCGGTCGAAGAGACCCAGTACTTC; cdr3_aa: CASSLAVEETQYF; clone_size: NA; j_call: TRBJ2-5; v_call: TRBV11-2; d_call: NA
cdr3_nt: TGTGCCAGCAGTAAGGGGCAGAGCACAGATACGCAGTATTTT; cdr3_aa: CASSKGQSTDTQYF; clone_size: once; j_call: TRBJ2-3; v_call: TRBV9; d_call: NA
cdr3_nt: TGTGCCAGCTCACTTTCCCAGGGTACCGGTGGCTACACCTTC; cdr3_aa: CASSLSQGTGGYTF; clone_size: once; j_call: TRBJ1-2; v_call: TRBV27; d_call: NA
cdr3_nt: TGTGCCAGCAGCTTAGGGGGGACGGTGAAGACAGATACGCAGTATTTT; cdr3_aa: CASSLGGTVKTDTQYF; clone_size: NA; j_call: TRBJ2-3; v_call: TRBV7-9; d_call: NA
cdr3_nt: TGTGCCGTACAGGGGGCCCTCACCGGGGAGCTGTTTTTT; cdr3_aa: CAVQGALTGELFF; clone_size: NA; j_call: TRBJ2-2; v_call: TRBV5-4; d_call: TRBD1
cdr3_nt: TGTGCCAGCAGACCGGGACACCGCTATGGCTACACCTTC; cdr3_aa: CASRPGHRYGYTF; clone_size: NA; j_call: TRBJ1-2; v_call: TRBV28; d_call: NA
cdr3_nt: TGTGCCAGCAGCCAACGGTGGGGGGAAGCTTTCTTT; cdr3_aa: CASSQRWGEAFF; clone_size: NA; j_call: TRBJ1-1; v_call: TRBV6-6; d_call: NA
cdr3_nt: TGTGCCAGCAGTTTCTTAGACAGGCTCCGAAACTATGGCTACACCTTC; cdr3_aa: CASSFLDRLRNYGYTF; clone_size: NA; j_call: TRBJ1-2; v_call: TRBV27; d_call: NA
cdr3_nt: TGTGCCAGCAGCTTGGCAGGGGGGAGACTCTACGAGCAGTACTTC; cdr3_aa: CASSLAGGRLYEQYF; clone_size: NA; j_call: TRBJ2-7; v_call: TRBV5-8; d_call: NA
cdr3_nt: TGTGCCTGGGACGTGGGACAGATGAAGGGCGGGACTGAAGCTTTCTTT; cdr3_aa: CAWDVGQMKGGTEAFF; clone_size: once; j_call: TRBJ1-1; v_call: TRBV30; d_call: TRBD1
cdr3_nt: TGTGCCAGCAGCTTAGTCCCCGCCAGCCAAGAGACCCAGTACTTC; cdr3_aa: CASSLVPASQETQYF; clone_size: NA; j_call: TRBJ2-5; v_call: TRBV7-2; d_call: NA
cdr3_nt: TGTGCCAGCAGAGTCAGGGGTGGGGATACGCAGTATTTT; cdr3_aa: CASRVRGGDTQYF; clone_size: NA; j_call: TRBJ2-3; v_call: TRBV11-3; d_call: NA
cdr3_nt: TGTGCCAGCAGCCAAATCGGGACGGTGGGCTACGAGCAGTACTTC; cdr3_aa: CASSQIGTVGYEQYF; clone_size: once; j_call: TRBJ2-7; v_call: TRBV14; d_call: NA
cdr3_nt: TGCAGCGTTGAGGAGGGACACCGGACGGGGGGTCTGTTTTTT; cdr3_aa: CSVEEGHRTGGLFF; clone_size: NA; j_call: TRBJ2-2; v_call: TRBV29-1; d_call: NA
cdr3_nt: TGTGCCTGGACCTTACCCGGACAGGGGGCGTTTGGCTACACCTTC; cdr3_aa: CAWTLPGQGAFGYTF; clone_size: NA; j_call: TRBJ1-2; v_call: TRBV30; d_call: TRBD1
cdr3_nt: TGTGCCAGCAATGAGGAACAGGTTCATCAGCCCCAGCATTTT; cdr3_aa: CASNEEQVHQPQHF; clone_size: few; j_call: TRBJ1-5; v_call: TRBV2; d_call: NA
cdr3_nt: TGTGCCAGTAGTGCGGGACGGTGGGGTGAAAAACTGTTTTTT; cdr3_aa: CASSAGRWGEKLFF; clone_size: NA; j_call: TRBJ1-4; v_call: TRBV19; d_call: NA
cdr3_nt: TGTGCCAGCACCAGCGGTAGCTATGGCTACACCTTC; cdr3_aa: CASTSGSYGYTF; clone_size: NA; j_call: TRBJ1-2; v_call: TRBV11-2; d_call: NA
cdr3_nt: TGTGCCATCAGCAACATCGGTTTGGACACTGAAGCTTTCTTT; cdr3_aa: CAISNIGLDTEAFF; clone_size: NA; j_call: TRBJ1-1; v_call: TRBV10-3; d_call: NA
cdr3_nt: TGCGCCAGCAGTTTTGACAGGGGCGAGGATTATGGCTACACCTTC; cdr3_aa: CASSFDRGEDYGYTF; clone_size: NA; j_call: TRBJ1-2; v_call: TRBV5-1; d_call: TRBD1
cdr3_nt: TGCAGAGCTACGGGGGGAGAGACCCAGTACTTC; cdr3_aa: CRATGGETQYF; clone_size: NA; j_call: TRBJ2-5; v_call: TRBV20-1; d_call: TRBD2
cdr3_nt: TGTGCCAGCTCCCCGGACAGAGCGGCTAATGAAAAACTGTTTTTT; cdr3_aa: CASSPDRAANEKLFF; clone_size: NA; j_call: TRBJ1-4; v_call: TRBV2; d_call: NA
cdr3_nt: TGTGCCAGCAGTATACAGGGGGAAAACACCATATATTTT; cdr3_aa: CASSIQGENTIYF; clone_size: NA; j_call: TRBJ1-3; v_call: TRBV11-3; d_call: TRBD1
cdr3_nt: TGTGCCAGCAGCCCCATCCTTGGACAGAATGGGGTGAAAGGAAACACCATATATTTT; cdr3_aa: CASSPILGQNGVKGNTIYF; clone_size: NA; j_call: TRBJ1-3; v_call: TRBV7-8; d_call: NA
cdr3_nt: TGTGCCAGCATTCGGGACAGGGGAAATCAGCCCCAGCATTTT; cdr3_aa: CASIRDRGNQPQHF; clone_size: NA; j_call: TRBJ1-5; v_call: TRBV2; d_call: TRBD1